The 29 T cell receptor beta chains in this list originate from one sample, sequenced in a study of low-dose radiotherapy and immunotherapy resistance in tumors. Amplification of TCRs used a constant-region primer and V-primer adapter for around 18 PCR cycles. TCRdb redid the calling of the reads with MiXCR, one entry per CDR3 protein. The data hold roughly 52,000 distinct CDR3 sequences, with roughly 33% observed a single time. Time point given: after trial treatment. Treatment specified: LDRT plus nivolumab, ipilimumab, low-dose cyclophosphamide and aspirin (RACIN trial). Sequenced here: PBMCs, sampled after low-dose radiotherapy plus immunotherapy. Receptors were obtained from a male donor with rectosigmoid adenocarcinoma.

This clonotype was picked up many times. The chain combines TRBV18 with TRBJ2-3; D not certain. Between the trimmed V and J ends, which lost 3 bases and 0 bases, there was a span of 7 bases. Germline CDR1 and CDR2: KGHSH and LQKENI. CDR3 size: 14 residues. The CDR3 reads CASSPPASTDTQYF. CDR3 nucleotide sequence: TGTGCCAGCTCACCCCCAGCTAGCACAGATACGCAGTATTTT. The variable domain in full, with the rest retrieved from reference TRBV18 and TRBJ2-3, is NAGVMQNPRHLVRRRGQEARLRCSPMKGHSHVYWYRQLPEEGLKFMVYLQKENIIDESGMPKERFSAEFPKEGPSILRIQQVVRGDSAAYFCASSPPASTDTQYFGPGTRLTVL.

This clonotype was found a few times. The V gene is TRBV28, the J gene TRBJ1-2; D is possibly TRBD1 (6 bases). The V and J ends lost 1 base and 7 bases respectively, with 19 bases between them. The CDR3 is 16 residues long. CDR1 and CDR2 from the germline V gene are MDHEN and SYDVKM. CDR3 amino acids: CASSLLPGGGGGGYTF. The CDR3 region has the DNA TGTGCCAGCAGTTTATTGCCCGGGGGCGGTGGTGGTGGCTACACCTTC.

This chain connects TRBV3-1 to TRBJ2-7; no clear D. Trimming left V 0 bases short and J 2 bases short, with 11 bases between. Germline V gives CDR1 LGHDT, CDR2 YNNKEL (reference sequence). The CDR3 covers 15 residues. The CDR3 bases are TGTGCCAGCAGCCAAGATAGGGCAGTCCCCTACGAGCAGTACTTC. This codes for CASSQDRAVPYEQYF.

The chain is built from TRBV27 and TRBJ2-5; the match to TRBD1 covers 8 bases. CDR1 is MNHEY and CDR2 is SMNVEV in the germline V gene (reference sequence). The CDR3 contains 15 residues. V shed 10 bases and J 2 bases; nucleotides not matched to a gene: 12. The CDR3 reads CATPLMDREQETQYF. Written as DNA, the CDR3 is TGTGCCACCCCCTTAATGGACAGGGAACAAGAGACCCAGTACTTC.

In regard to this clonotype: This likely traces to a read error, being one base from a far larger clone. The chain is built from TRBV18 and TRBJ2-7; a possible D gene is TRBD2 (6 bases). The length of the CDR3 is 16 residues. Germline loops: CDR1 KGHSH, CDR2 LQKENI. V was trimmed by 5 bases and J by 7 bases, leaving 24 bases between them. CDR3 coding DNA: TGTGCCAGCTCAACCCGAGCGGGTAGCTCCTACAATGAGCAGTACTTC. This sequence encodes CASSTRAGSSYNEQYF.

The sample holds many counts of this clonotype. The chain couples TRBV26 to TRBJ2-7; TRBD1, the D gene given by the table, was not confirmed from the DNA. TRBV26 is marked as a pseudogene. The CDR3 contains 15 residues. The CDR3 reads CASSSRTGGIGEQYF. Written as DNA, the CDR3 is TGTGCCAGCAGTTCACGGACAGGGGGTATTGGCGAGCAGTACTTC.

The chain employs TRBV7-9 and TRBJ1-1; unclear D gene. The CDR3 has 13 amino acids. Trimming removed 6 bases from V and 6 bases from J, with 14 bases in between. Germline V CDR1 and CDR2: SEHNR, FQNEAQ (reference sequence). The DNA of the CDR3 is TGTGCCAGCAGGCCTCCCTCTGGCGCTGAAGCTTTCTTT. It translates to CASRPPSGAEAFF. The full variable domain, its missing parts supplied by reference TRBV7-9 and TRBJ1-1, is DTGVSQNPRHKITKRGQNVTFRCDPISEHNRLYWYRQTLGQGPEFLTYFQNEAQLEKSRLLSDRFSAERPKGSFSTLEIQRTEQGDSAMYLCASRPPSGAEAFFGQGTRLTVV.

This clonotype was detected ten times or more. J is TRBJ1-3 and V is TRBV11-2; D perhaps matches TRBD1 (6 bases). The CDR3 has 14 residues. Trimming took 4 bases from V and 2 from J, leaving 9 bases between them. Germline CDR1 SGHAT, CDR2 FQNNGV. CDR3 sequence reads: CASSSRQAGNTIYF. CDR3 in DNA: TGTGCCAGCAGCTCGAGACAGGCTGGAAACACCATATATTTT.

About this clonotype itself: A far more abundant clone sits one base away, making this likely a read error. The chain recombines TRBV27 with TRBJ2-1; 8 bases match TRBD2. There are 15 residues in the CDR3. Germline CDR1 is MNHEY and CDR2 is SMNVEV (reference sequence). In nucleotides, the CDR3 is TGTGCCACCAGTGACTCTGGGACTAGTGGCATTGAGCAGTTCTTC. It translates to CATSDSGTSGIEQFF.

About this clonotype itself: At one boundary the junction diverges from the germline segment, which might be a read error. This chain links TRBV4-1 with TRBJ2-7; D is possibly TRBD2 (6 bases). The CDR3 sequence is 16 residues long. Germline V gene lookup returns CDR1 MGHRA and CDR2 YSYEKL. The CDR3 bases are TGTGCCAGCAGCCATTCATACGGGACTCGCTCCTACGAGCAGTACTTC. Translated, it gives CASSHSYGTRSYEQYF.

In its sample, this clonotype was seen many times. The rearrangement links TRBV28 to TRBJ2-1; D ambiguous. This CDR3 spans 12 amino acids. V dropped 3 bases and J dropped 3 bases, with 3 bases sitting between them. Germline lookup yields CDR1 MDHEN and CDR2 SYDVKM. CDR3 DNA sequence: TGTGCCAGCAGTTTCAGCTACAATGAGCAGTTCTTC. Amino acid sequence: CASSFSYNEQFF.

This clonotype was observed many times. CDR3: CASSESLVSPLHF. CDR3 sequence (DNA): TGTGCCAGCAGTGAATCATTAGTTTCACCCCTCCACTTT. The chain has TRBV25-1 and TRBJ1-6; the D is unclear. Germline-derived CDR1 and CDR2 are MGHDK and SYGVNS. The CDR3 contains 13 residues. V dropped 1 base and J dropped 9 bases, with 7 bases sitting between them.

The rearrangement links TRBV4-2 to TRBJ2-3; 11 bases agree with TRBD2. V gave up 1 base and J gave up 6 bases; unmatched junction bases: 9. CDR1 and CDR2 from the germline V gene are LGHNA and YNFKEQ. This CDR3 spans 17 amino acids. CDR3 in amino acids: CASSQVLGLAVSDTQYF. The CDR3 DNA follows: TGTGCCAGCAGCCAAGTCCTGGGACTAGCGGTATCCGATACGCAGTATTTT.

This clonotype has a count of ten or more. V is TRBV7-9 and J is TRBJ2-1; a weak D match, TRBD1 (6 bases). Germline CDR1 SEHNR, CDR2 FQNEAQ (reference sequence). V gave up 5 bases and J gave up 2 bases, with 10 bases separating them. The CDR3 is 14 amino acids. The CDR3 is CASSPRDTYNEQFF. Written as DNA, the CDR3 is TGTGCCAGCAGCCCCCGGGACACCTACAATGAGCAGTTCTTC.

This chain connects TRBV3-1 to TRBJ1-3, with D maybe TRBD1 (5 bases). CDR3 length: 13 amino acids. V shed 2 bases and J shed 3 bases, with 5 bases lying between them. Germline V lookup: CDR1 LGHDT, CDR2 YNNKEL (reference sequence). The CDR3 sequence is CASSQQGGNTIYF. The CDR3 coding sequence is TGTGCCAGCAGCCAACAGGGTGGAAACACCATATATTTT.

The CDR3 loop is CASSLPGQVGGYNEQFF. The CDR3 region has the DNA TGCGCCAGCAGCCTGCCAGGACAGGTTGGTGGGTACAATGAGCAGTTCTTC. V and J are TRBV5-1 and TRBJ2-1; 7 nucleotides line up with TRBD1. Per the germline V gene, CDR1 is SGHRS and CDR2 is YFSETQ. The junction had 14 bases not matched to a gene; V was cut back by 4 bases and J by 4 bases. This CDR3 has 17 residues.

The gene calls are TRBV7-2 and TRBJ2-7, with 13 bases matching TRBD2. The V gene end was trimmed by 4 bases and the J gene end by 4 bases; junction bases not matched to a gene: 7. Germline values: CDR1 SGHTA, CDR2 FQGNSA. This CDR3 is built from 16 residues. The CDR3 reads CASSSLTSGGAYEQYF. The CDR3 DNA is TGTGCCAGCAGCTCCTTAACTAGCGGGGGGGCTTACGAGCAGTACTTC.

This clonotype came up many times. The CDR3 loop is CASEGTGELFF. DNA of the CDR3: TGTGCCAGCGAGGGTACCGGGGAGCTGTTTTTT. The V and J genes are TRBV11-2 and TRBJ2-2, with D perhaps TRBD2 (5 bases). The V and J ends lost 8 bases and 5 bases respectively, with 6 bases between them. CDR1 is SGHAT, CDR2 FQNNGV, per germline. The CDR3 runs to 11 residues.

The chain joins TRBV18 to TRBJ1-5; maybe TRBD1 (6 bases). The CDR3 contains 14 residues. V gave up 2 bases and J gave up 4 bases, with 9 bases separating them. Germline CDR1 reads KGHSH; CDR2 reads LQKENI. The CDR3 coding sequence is TGTGCCAGCTCACCAAATCAGGGGAATCAGCCCCAGCATTTT. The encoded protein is CASSPNQGNQPQHF.

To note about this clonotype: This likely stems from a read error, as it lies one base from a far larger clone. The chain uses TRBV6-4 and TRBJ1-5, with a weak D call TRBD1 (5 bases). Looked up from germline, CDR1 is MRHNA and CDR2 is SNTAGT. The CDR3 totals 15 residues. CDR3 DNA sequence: TGTGCCAGCAGCGCCGCAGGGTTCGGGAGTCAGCCCCACCATTTT. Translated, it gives CASSAAGFGSQPHHF.

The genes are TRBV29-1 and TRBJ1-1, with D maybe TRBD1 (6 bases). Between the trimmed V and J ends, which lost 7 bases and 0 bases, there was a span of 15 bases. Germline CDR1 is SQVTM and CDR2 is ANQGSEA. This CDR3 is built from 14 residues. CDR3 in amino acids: CSARGDTLNTEAFF. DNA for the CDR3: TGCAGCGCCAGAGGGGACACCCTGAACACTGAAGCTTTCTTT.

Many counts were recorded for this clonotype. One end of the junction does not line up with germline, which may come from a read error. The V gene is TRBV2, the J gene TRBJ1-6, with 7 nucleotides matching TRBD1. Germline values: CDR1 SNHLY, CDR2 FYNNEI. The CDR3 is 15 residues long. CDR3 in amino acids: CASSGFGTEESPLHF. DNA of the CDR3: TGTGCCAGTAGTGGGTTCGGGACAGAAGAATCACCCCTCCACTTT.

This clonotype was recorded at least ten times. CDR3: CASSLDGGINQPQHF. CDR3 in DNA: TGTGCCAGCAGCTTAGATGGGGGTATCAATCAGCCCCAGCATTTT. The chain recombines TRBV7-2 with TRBJ1-5, with D perhaps matching TRBD1 (5 bases). Germline CDR1 SGHTA, CDR2 FQGNSA. V lost 1 base to trimming and J lost 3 bases, with 10 bases between them. The length of the CDR3 is 15 residues.

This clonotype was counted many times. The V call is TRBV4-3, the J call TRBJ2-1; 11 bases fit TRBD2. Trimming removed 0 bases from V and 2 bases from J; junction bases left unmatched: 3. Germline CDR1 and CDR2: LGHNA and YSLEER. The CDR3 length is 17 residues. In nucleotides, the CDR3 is TGCGCCAGCAGCCAAGAAACTAGCGGGAGCCCCTACAATGAGCAGTTCTTC. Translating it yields CASSQETSGSPYNEQFF.

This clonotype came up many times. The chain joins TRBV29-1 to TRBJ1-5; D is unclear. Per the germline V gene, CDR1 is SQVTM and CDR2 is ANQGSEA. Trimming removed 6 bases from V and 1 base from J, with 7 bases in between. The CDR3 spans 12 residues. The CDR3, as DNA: TGCAGCGTGGGTACCAGCAATCAGCCCCAGCATTTT. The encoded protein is CSVGTSNQPQHF.

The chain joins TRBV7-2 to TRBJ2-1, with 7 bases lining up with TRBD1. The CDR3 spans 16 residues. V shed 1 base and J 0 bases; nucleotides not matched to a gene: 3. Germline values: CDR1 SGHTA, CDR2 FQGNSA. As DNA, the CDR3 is TGTGCCAGCAGCTTAGTTTGGGACAGCTCCTACAATGAGCAGTTCTTC. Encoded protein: CASSLVWDSSYNEQFF.

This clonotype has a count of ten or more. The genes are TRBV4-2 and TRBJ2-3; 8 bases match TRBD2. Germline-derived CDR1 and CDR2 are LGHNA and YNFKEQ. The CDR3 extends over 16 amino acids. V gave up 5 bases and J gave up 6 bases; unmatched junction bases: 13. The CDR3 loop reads CASSRGAGAIGDTQYF. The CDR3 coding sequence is TGTGCCAGCAGCAGGGGAGCGGGGGCCATTGGGGATACGCAGTATTTT.

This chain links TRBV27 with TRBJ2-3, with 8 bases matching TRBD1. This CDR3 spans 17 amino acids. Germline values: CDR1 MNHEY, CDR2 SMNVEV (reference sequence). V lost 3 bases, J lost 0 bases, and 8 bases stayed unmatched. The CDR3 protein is CASSFSTGTGSTDTQYF. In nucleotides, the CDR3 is TGTGCCAGCAGTTTTAGTACCGGGACAGGTAGCACAGATACGCAGTATTTT.

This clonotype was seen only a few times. The chain's CDR3 is CAKTGGSDRELFF. DNA of the CDR3: TGTGCCAAAACAGGGGGCTCTGACAGGGAGCTGTTTTTT. The V gene is TRBV30, the J gene TRBJ2-2; TRBD1 aligns across 9 bases. Per the germline V gene, CDR1 is GTSNPN and CDR2 is SVGIG (reference sequence). V trimming: 8 bases; J trimming: 9 bases; junction bases outside the gene matches: 10. This CDR3 contains 13 residues.